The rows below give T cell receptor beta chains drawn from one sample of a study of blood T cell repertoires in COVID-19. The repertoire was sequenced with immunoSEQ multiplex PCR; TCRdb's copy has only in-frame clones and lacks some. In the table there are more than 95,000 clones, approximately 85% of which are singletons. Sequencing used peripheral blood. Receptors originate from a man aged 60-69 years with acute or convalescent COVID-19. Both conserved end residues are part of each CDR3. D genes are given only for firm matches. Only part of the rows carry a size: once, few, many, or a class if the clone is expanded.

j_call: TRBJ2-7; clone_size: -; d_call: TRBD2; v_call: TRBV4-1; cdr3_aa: CASGPGLAGGDVYYEQYF; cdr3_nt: TGCGCCAGCGGCCCTGGACTAGCGGGGGGGGATGTATATTACGAGCAGTACTTC
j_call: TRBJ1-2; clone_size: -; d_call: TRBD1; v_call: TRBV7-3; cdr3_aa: CASSRGPGQGFYGYTF; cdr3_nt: TGTGCCAGCAGCCGCGGCCCGGGACAGGGTTTCTATGGCTACACCTTC
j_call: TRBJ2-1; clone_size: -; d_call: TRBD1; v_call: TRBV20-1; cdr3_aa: CSPTGNEQFF; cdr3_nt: TGCAGCCCGACAGGGAATGAGCAGTTCTTC
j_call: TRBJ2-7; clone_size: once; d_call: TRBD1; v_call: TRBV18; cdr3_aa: CASSLAAGQGTYEQYF; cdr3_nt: TGTGCCAGCTCTCTCGCTGCGGGACAGGGGACCTACGAGCAGTACTTC
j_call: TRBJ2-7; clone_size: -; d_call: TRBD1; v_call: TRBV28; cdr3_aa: CASSDTGGNEQYF; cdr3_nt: TGTGCCAGCAGCGACACAGGGGGCAACGAGCAGTACTTC
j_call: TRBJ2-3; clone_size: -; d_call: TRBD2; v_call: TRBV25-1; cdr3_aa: CASRLAGADTQYF; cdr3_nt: TGTGCCAGCAGGCTAGCGGGAGCAGATACGCAGTATTTT
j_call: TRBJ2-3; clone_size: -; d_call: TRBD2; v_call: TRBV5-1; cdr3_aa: CASSLASSGGAATQYF; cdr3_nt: TGCGCCAGCAGCTTGGCCTCTAGCGGGGGGGCCGCGACGCAGTATTTT
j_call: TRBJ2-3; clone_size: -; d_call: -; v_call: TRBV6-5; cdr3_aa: CASKSTSTDTQYF; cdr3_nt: TGTGCCAGCAAAAGTACTAGCACAGATACGCAGTATTTT
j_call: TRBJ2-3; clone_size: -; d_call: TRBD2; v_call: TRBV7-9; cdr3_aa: CASSLDGGAAGGTQYF; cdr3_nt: TGTGCCAGCAGCTTAGATGGCGGGGCCGCGGGGGGAACGCAGTATTTT
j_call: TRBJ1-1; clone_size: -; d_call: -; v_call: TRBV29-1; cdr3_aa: CSVRVVTEAFF; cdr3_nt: TGCAGCGTTCGGGTGGTTACTGAAGCTTTCTTT
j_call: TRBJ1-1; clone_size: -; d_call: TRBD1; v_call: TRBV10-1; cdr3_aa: CASKQGLNTEAFF; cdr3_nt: TGCGCCAGCAAACAGGGGTTGAACACTGAAGCTTTCTTT
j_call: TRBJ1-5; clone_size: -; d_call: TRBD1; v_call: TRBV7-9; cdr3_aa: CASSRQGARQPQHF; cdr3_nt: TGTGCCAGCAGCCGCCAGGGGGCCCGGCAGCCCCAGCATTTT
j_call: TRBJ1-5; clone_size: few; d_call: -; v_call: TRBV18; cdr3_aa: CASSPQERNQPQHF; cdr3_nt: TGTGCCAGCTCACCACAAGAGAGGAATCAGCCCCAGCATTTT
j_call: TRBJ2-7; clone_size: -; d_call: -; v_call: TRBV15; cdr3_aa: CATSAGTYEQYF; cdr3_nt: TGTGCCACCAGCGCGGGGACGTACGAGCAGTACTTC
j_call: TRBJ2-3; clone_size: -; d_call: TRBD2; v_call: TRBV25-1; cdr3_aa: CASTRGGYGTDTQYF; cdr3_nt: TGTGCCAGCACCCGGGGGGGCTACGGCACAGATACGCAGTATTTT